The 5 T cell receptor beta chains given below trace back to one sample, sequenced in a study of blood T cell repertoires in COVID-19. Libraries were prepared by immunoSEQ multiplex PCR; TCRdb keeps only in-frame clonotypes and omits some of them. The data hold 90,000 to 100,000 clones, with about 86% observed a single time. Sequenced material: peripheral blood. Receptor source: an elderly man with acute or convalescent COVID-19.

The chain links TRBV15 to TRBJ2-6; D is possibly TRBD2 (5 bases). The CDR3 spans 16 residues. The V and J ends lost 1 base and 3 bases respectively, with 10 bases between them. CDR1 and CDR2 (germline): LNHNV, YYDKDF (reference sequence). CDR3 loop: CATSRGGAFGANVLTF. In DNA form, the CDR3 reads TGTGCCACCAGCAGAGGGGGAGCTTTTGGGGCCAACGTCCTGACTTTC.

This clone occurred once. The V call is TRBV6-2 or TRBV6-3, the J call TRBJ2-1, with D maybe TRBD1 (6 bases). There are 14 residues in the CDR3. Per the germline V gene, CDR1 is MNHEY and CDR2 is SVGEGT. The V and J ends lost 2 bases and 4 bases respectively, with 9 bases between them. CDR3 nucleotide sequence: TGTGCCAGCAGTTACGACAGGAGATACAATGAGCAGTTCTTC. Translated, it gives CASSYDRRYNEQFF.

Here the CDR3 DNA reads TGTGCCAGTAGTAAGGAGGGGGCGGGCTATGGCTACACCTTC. Translating gives CASSKEGAGYGYTF. The chain has TRBV19 and TRBJ1-2; 7 nucleotides align to TRBD1. Unmatched junction bases numbered 6, after V lost 4 bases and J lost 4 bases. The CDR3 contains 14 residues. Germline V gives CDR1 LNHDA, CDR2 SQIVND (reference sequence).

This clone occurred a few times. This sequence joins TRBV6-1 and TRBJ2-7; 7 bases line up with TRBD1. This CDR3 spans 14 amino acids. Germline CDR1 MNHNS, CDR2 SASEGT. Trimming cost V 2 bases and J 3 bases; bases outside gene matches: 4. CDR3 DNA: TGTGCCAGCAGTGAATATGCAGGGGGCTACGAGCAGTACTTC. Its protein is CASSEYAGGYEQYF.

Turning to this clone: Within the sample, other DNA sequences also encode this same CDR3. The genes are TRBV28 and TRBJ1-5, with TRBD1 matching over 9 bases. Germline CDR1 is MDHEN and CDR2 is SYDVKM. V shed 6 bases, J shed 9 bases, and the junction held 6 bases outside the gene matches. This CDR3 comprises 13 residues. CDR3 in amino acids: CASRNRGPWPQHF. DNA of the CDR3: TGTGCCAGCAGGAACAGGGGGCCTTGGCCCCAGCATTTT. Together with reference TRBV28 and TRBJ1-5, the CDR3 gives the full variable domain: DVKVTQSSRYLVKRTGEKVFLECVQDMDHENMFWYRQDPGLGLRLIYFSYDVKMKEKGDIPEGYSVSREKKERFSLILESASTNQTSMYLCASRNRGPWPQHFGDGTRLSIL.